The 3 T cell receptor beta chains given below trace back to one sample, sequenced in a study of T cell clusters in autoimmune cytopenias. TRB rearrangements were amplified by touch-down multiplex PCR with mixed TRB-A/B primers. TCRdb re-called the multiplex PCR reads, yielding one record per CDR3 amino acid sequence without DNA. The sample spans some 8,000 distinct CDR3 sequences; the ten largest clones claim roughly 5.6%. Each sample's input was around 250 ng genomic DNA, 30,000 to 45,000 genome equivalents. The sample taken for sequencing was peripheral blood. The receptors derive from a human donor with an autoimmune cytopenia or autoimmune hepatitis (not recorded which).

Measured by frequency, this clonotype is medium-sized. The CDR3 here is CAWSPPRGSSGNEQFF. The chain links TRBV30 to TRBJ2-1; TCRdb lists TRBD2, though no DNA is available to test this call. The germline V gene encodes CDR1 GTSNPN and CDR2 SVGIG (reference sequence). The CDR3 spans 16 residues.

This clonotype is identified as medium-sized from frequency. The V gene is TRBV6-5, the J gene TRBJ1-1; TCRdb's D call, TRBD1, is unchecked because there is no DNA. Germline V gene sequence: CDR1 MNHEY, CDR2 SVGAGI. CDR3 length: 15 amino acids. CDR3 sequence: CASSYIGGGNTEAFF.

Measured by frequency, this clonotype is medium-sized. The chain has TRBV6-5 and TRBJ2-5; TCRdb picks TRBD2, but there is no DNA to check that call. Germline lookup yields CDR1 MNHEY and CDR2 SVGAGI. This CDR3 spans 15 amino acids. CDR3 region: CASRRAGTGGETQYF.